This TCR beta chain was documented in a study of T cell responses to AZD1222 COVID-19 vaccine. As for this clone: Its antigen remains unknown.

The study's findings and limits: There were mostly white British donors and more females than males, and clonal diversity was possibly underestimated. Without day 14 samples, only post-peak T cell repertoires were studied. Only a handful of AZD1222 recipients, roughly six in all, had baseline seropositivity.

Profiling relied on immunoSEQ multiplex PCR, and the TCRdb table lists in-frame clones only, not all of them. The repertoire includes around 210,000 clones, roughly 94% of them detected once, and 1.7% sits in the top ten. The material sequenced was peripheral blood, taken 28 days after the second dose of the MenACWY control vaccine. The source is an adult who received the MenACWY meningococcal vaccine as a control.

The CDR3 protein is CASSLRDPAKNIQYF. As DNA, the CDR3 is TGTGCCAGCAGTTTAAGGGACCCAGCCAAAAACATTCAGTACTTC. This chain joins TRBV27 and TRBJ2-4; D assignment may be TRBD1 or TRBD2 (5 bases each). The germline gives CDR1 MNHEY, CDR2 SMNVEV (reference sequence). The CDR3 contains 15 residues. V was cut by 2 bases and J by 0 bases, with 8 bases left in between.